What follows are 20 T cell receptor beta chains derived from one specimen sequenced in a study of early T cells in non-severe SARS-CoV-2 infection. MiXCR was run by TCRdb on the 5' RACE reads, yielding one entry per CDR3 protein. The data contain roughly 52,000 distinct CDR3 sequences, over 7% of them singletons. The sequenced sample consisted of whole blood. Source of these receptors: an adult who was a healthcare worker with PCR-confirmed SARS-CoV-2 infection or an uninfected control (not recorded which).

The V and J genes are TRBV6-6 and TRBJ1-2; 7 bases are a match to TRBD1. In germline, CDR1 is MNHNY, CDR2 SVGAGI (reference sequence). This CDR3 region has 16 residues. V dropped 2 bases and J dropped 2; count of bases not matched to a gene: 8. CDR3 in amino acids: CASSYGGQDQNYGYTF. The CDR3 DNA reads as TGTGCCAGCAGTTACGGTGGACAGGATCAAAACTATGGCTACACCTTC.

In this sample, this clonotype turned up many times. The rearrangement links TRBV2 to TRBJ2-4, with unresolved D. With 5 bases removed from V and 5 bases from J, the gap between germline ends came to 10 bases. The CDR3 runs 13 residues. CDR1 is SNHLY and CDR2 is FYNNEI in the germline V gene. CDR3 loop: CASSIALENIQYF. CDR3 bases: TGTGCCAGCAGTATTGCCCTAGAAAACATTCAGTACTTC.

This clonotype was seen a few times. The gene calls are TRBV7-9 and TRBJ1-1, with D possibly matching TRBD1 (6 bases). The germline gives CDR1 SEHNR, CDR2 FQNEAQ (reference sequence). This CDR3 region has 15 residues. Trimming removed 3 bases at V and 5 bases at J, with 16 bases between. The DNA of the CDR3 is TGTGCCAGCAGCTTGAAAACAGGGAGGTTGACTGAAGCTTTCTTT. Encoded protein: CASSLKTGRLTEAFF.

This clonotype has only a few counts. The CDR3 DNA sequence: TGCGCCAGCCGCTCGGGACAAGGCTTCAATGAGCAGTTCTTC. Its translation: CASRSGQGFNEQFF. This rearrangement joins TRBV5-1 to TRBJ2-1; TRBD1 might be the D (6 bases). V lost 7 bases and J 6 bases, leaving 17 bases between the germline ends. Per the germline V gene, CDR1 is SGHRS and CDR2 is YFSETQ. The CDR3 runs to 14 residues. The whole variable domain, remainder taken from reference TRBV5-1 and TRBJ2-1, is KAGVTQTPRYLIKTRGQQVTLSCSPISGHRSVSWYQQTPGQGLQFLFEYFSETQRNKGNFPGRFSGRQFSNSRSEMNVSTLELGDSALYLCASRSGQGFNEQFFGPGTRLTVL.

This rearrangement joins TRBV7-8 to TRBJ2-1, with 9 bases matching TRBD2. The CDR3 is 18 residues long. Per germline, CDR1 SGHVS and CDR2 FQNEAQ. Trimming removed 7 bases from V and 2 bases from J; junction bases left unmatched: 15. The CDR3 loop is CASTMTSGDHLTYNEQFF. CDR3 in DNA: TGTGCCAGCACCATGACTAGCGGCGATCATTTAACCTACAATGAGCAGTTCTTC.

This clonotype was counted many times. This chain joins TRBV28 and TRBJ1-1; D gene ambiguous. Trimming left V 6 bases short and J 0 bases short, with 5 bases between. CDR3 length: 12 amino acids. Germline values: CDR1 MDHEN, CDR2 SYDVKM. The CDR3 sequence: CASRQVNTEAFF. The CDR3 DNA sequence: TGTGCCAGCAGGCAGGTGAACACTGAAGCTTTCTTT.

This clonotype came up many times. The chain has TRBV19 and TRBJ2-7; D may be TRBD1 (6 bases). The CDR3 has 13 amino acids. Trimming stripped 10 bases from V and 0 bases from J, with 13 bases between. Looked up from germline, CDR1 is LNHDA and CDR2 is SQIVND (reference sequence). Written as DNA, the CDR3 is TGTGCCACCCAAAGGGACAACTCCTACGAGCAGTACTTC. Its protein product is CATQRDNSYEQYF.

The sample holds many counts of this clonotype. The gene calls are TRBV5-5 and TRBJ2-7, with D perhaps matching TRBD1 or TRBD2 (6 bases each). Trimming shortened V by 5 bases and J by 3 bases, and 15 bases separated the two germline ends. CDR3 size: 14 residues. CDR1 and CDR2 (germline): SGHKS, YYEKEE (reference sequence). The CDR3 region is CASRYRDSGYEQYF. The CDR3 bases are TGTGCCAGCAGATACAGGGACTCGGGCTACGAGCAGTACTTC.

This clonotype has at least ten counts. This chain uses TRBV7-3 with TRBJ2-1, with TRBD2 matching 7 bases. J was trimmed by 4 bases and V by 1 base; bases with no gene match: 7. This CDR3 has 16 amino acids. Germline loops: CDR1 SGHTA, CDR2 FQGTGA. CDR3 sequence: CASSLRRGGEYNEQFF. DNA for the CDR3: TGTGCCAGCAGCTTAAGGCGCGGGGGAGAGTACAATGAGCAGTTCTTC.

This clonotype has a count of ten or more. J is TRBJ1-5 and V is TRBV19; a weak D match, TRBD1 (6 bases). V was trimmed by 11 bases and J by 2 bases, leaving 25 bases between them. Germline CDR1 LNHDA, CDR2 SQIVND (reference sequence). CDR3 length: 17 residues. Here the CDR3 reads CAAGRQGRYRGNQPQHF. The CDR3 DNA reads TGTGCCGCCGGGAGGCAGGGGCGCTACCGGGGCAATCAGCCCCAGCATTTT.

This clonotype was counted a few times. The genes are TRBV7-9 and TRBJ2-7, with 9 bases identical to TRBD2. V shed 4 bases and J 2 bases; nucleotides not matched to a gene: 9. Per the germline V gene, CDR1 is SEHNR and CDR2 is FQNEAQ (reference sequence). The CDR3 totals 16 residues. The CDR3 loop reads CASSSPGTSRTYEQYF. The DNA of the CDR3 is TGTGCCAGCAGCTCCCCCGGGACTAGCAGAACCTACGAGCAGTACTTC. Filled out from reference TRBV7-9 and TRBJ2-7, the complete variable domain reads DTGVSQNPRHKITKRGQNVTFRCDPISEHNRLYWYRQTLGQGPEFLTYFQNEAQLEKSRLLSDRFSAERPKGSFSTLEIQRTEQGDSAMYLCASSSPGTSRTYEQYFGPGTRLTVT.

V is TRBV20-1 and J is TRBJ1-5; D is unclear. The CDR3 runs to 15 residues. The ends were cut back, 3 bases at V and 5 bases at J, with 17 bases in the middle. Germline V gene sequence: CDR1 DFQATT, CDR2 SNEGSKA (reference sequence). Written as DNA, the CDR3 is TGCAGTGCTAGCCCTCTGGGCATAGCAGATCAGCCCCAGCATTTT. Translating it yields CSASPLGIADQPQHF.

This clonotype was detected only a few times. CDR3 protein: CATSDLSGTNNEQFF. In nucleotides, the CDR3 is TGTGCCACCAGTGATTTATCCGGGACAAACAATGAGCAGTTCTTC. This rearrangement joins TRBV24-1 to TRBJ2-1; possible D gene TRBD1, 6 bases. The CDR3 is 15 amino acids. The germline V and J ends were trimmed by 1 base and 5 bases, with 11 bases remaining between them. CDR1 and CDR2 (germline): KGHDR, SFDVKD.

There are many counts of this clonotype. V and J are TRBV29-1 and TRBJ2-7, with 7 bases lining up with TRBD2. V shed 2 bases and J 0 bases; nucleotides not matched to a gene: 10. The germline gives CDR1 SQVTM, CDR2 ANQGSEA. The CDR3 sequence is 16 residues long. CDR3 sequence (DNA): TGCAGCGTTGAAAAGCCCGTCGGGGGGAGCTCCTACGAGCAGTACTTC. Translated: CSVEKPVGGSSYEQYF.

This clonotype was detected ten times or more. The J gene is TRBJ2-7, the V gene TRBV2; 7 bases are a match to TRBD2. The CDR3 is 14 residues long. Germline-derived CDR1 and CDR2 are SNHLY and FYNNEI. The J segment lost 7 bases and the V segment lost 5 bases, leaving 11 bases of the junction unmatched. CDR3 DNA: TGTGCCAGCAGTCCTACTTCCTGGGGGGGTGAGCAGTACTTC. Translating gives CASSPTSWGGEQYF.

This clonotype has only a few counts. This sequence joins TRBV7-9 and TRBJ1-6; 10 bases fit TRBD1. This CDR3 is built from 16 residues. Germline lookup yields CDR1 SEHNR and CDR2 FQNEAQ (reference sequence). The ends lost 1 base at V and 12 bases at J; junction bases unmatched: 9. The CDR3 DNA follows: TGTGCCAGCAGCTTAGGATCCGGACAGGGGGGTGGACCCCTCCACTTT. The encoded protein is CASSLGSGQGGGPLHF. Supplemented by reference TRBV7-9 and TRBJ1-6, the full variable domain reads DTGVSQNPRHKITKRGQNVTFRCDPISEHNRLYWYRQTLGQGPEFLTYFQNEAQLEKSRLLSDRFSAERPKGSFSTLEIQRTEQGDSAMYLCASSLGSGQGGGPLHFGNGTRLTVT.

Many counts were recorded for this clonotype. The chain recombines TRBV7-8 with TRBJ1-4; D gene unclear. This CDR3 contains 16 residues. Germline V CDR1 and CDR2: SGHVS, FQNEAQ. V was shortened by 2 bases and J by 7 bases, with 17 bases between the two germline ends. The CDR3 spells CASSLTVPARSEKLFF. DNA for the CDR3: TGTGCCAGCAGCTTAACGGTGCCCGCCCGGAGTGAAAAACTGTTTTTT.

This clonotype was counted only a few times. The chain combines TRBV29-1 with TRBJ2-5; 11 positions match TRBD1. CDR3 length: 13 amino acids. Germline lookup yields CDR1 SQVTM and CDR2 ANQGSEA. V trimming: 5 bases; J trimming: 4 bases; junction bases outside the gene matches: 3. The CDR3 reads CSVWTGGGETQYF. In nucleotides, the CDR3 is TGCAGCGTTTGGACAGGGGGCGGAGAGACCCAGTACTTC.

V gene TRBV30 combines with J gene TRBJ1-5; 12 positions agree with TRBD1. The J segment lost 6 bases and the V segment lost 3 bases, leaving 3 bases of the junction unmatched. The CDR3 is 14 residues long. Germline CDR1 and CDR2: GTSNPN and SVGIG (reference sequence). The CDR3 reads CAWRGQGAVQPQHF. The CDR3 DNA reads as TGTGCCTGGAGGGGACAGGGGGCTGTTCAGCCCCAGCATTTT.

This clonotype was counted ten times or more. V and J are TRBV12-3 or TRBV12-4 and TRBJ2-5; D remains ambiguous. This CDR3 has 13 amino acids. Trimming shortened V by 0 bases and J by 4 bases, and 6 bases separated the two germline ends. CDR3 in amino acids: CASSLATTETQYF. CDR3 nucleotides: TGTGCCAGCAGTTTAGCTACGACAGAGACCCAGTACTTC.